This TCR beta chain appears in the sequencing data of a study of spatial heterogeneity in lung cancer. Across the study: Beta-chain sequences were consistently detected more often than alpha-chain sequences.

TCRdb used MiXCR to reprocess the 5' RACE reads, holding one entry per CDR3 protein. The repertoire consists of around 20,000 distinct CDR3 sequences, with about 8.9% occurring once and the leading ten covering 20% to 25%. V dropped 5 bases and J dropped 2; count of bases not matched to a gene: 7. CDR1 and CDR2 (germline): SGHVS, FQNEAQ. The CDR3 covers 15 residues. There are many counts of this clonotype. As for time point: blood at routine non-recurrence follow-up after resection. Tumor, nontumor lung or frozen PBMC supplied whole RNA, sequenced without sorting. The rearrangement links TRBV7-8 to TRBJ2-5, with 8 bases fitting TRBD2. The sample was PBMCs, taken at follow-up. The clonotype was recovered from a male donor with early-stage non-small cell lung cancer. The CDR3 sequence: CASSLSGGIQETQYF. The CDR3 DNA follows: TGTGCCAGCAGCCTGAGCGGGGGCATACAAGAGACCCAGTACTTC.